Listed here are 10 T cell receptor beta chains from one sample, sequenced in a study of cytotoxic CD8 clonotypes in ibrutinib-treated CLL. Assay used: immunoSEQ multiplex PCR; TCRdb lists only in-frame clones, some missing. The sample yields roughly 45,000 clones, 50% to 80% seen once. Here the sequenced sample was PBMCs, taken after 24 months of ibrutinib treatment. The receptors derive from a human donor with chronic lymphocytic leukemia.

The chain employs TRBV19 and TRBJ2-1; D is perhaps TRBD1 (6 bases). This CDR3 contains 12 residues. Germline V gene lookup returns CDR1 LNHDA and CDR2 SQIVND (reference sequence). The V end was cut by 7 bases, the J end by 9 bases, with 13 bases between. The CDR3 DNA follows: TGTGCCAGTAAGGGGACACTGGTTGAGCAGTTCTTC. This gives the protein CASKGTLVEQFF.

This clone showed up just a few times. The gene calls are TRBV18 and TRBJ1-5; TRBD1 matches at 8 bases. Germline CDR1 is KGHSH and CDR2 is LQKENI. V dropped 3 bases and J dropped 2; count of bases not matched to a gene: 0. The length of the CDR3 is 14 residues. CDR3 DNA sequence: TGTGCCAGCTCACCGACAGGGGGCAATCAGCCCCAGCATTTT. It yields the protein CASSPTGGNQPQHF.

CDR3 in DNA: TGTGCCAGCAGCGCAGGACAGGGTCTCTACGAGCAGTACTTC. It yields the protein CASSAGQGLYEQYF. The V gene is TRBV9, the J gene TRBJ2-7; 8 bases match TRBD1. CDR1 and CDR2 from the germline V gene are SGDLS and YYNGEE. This CDR3 contains 14 residues. The junction had 5 bases not matched to a gene; V was cut back by 3 bases and J by 3 bases.

This clone was counted at least ten times. The V gene is TRBV7-8, the J gene TRBJ2-2; weak D call: TRBD2 (6 bases). CDR1 and CDR2 from the germline V gene are SGHVS and FQNEAQ. This CDR3 spans 15 amino acids. V lost 11 bases and J lost 6, with 22 bases in between. The CDR3 sequence: CAGGTRGSTAGELFF. The CDR3, as DNA: TGTGCCGGAGGGACTCGGGGGAGTACCGCCGGGGAGCTGTTTTTT.

The chain has TRBV5-4 and TRBJ2-7, with TRBD1 matching over 9 bases. Germline CDR1 is SGHNT and CDR2 is YYREEE (reference sequence). V lost 9 bases to trimming and J lost 6 bases; unmatched junction nucleotides: 19. The CDR3 is made up of 16 amino acids. CDR3: CATQLTPGQGVGEQYF. The CDR3 DNA follows: TGTGCCACCCAACTCACCCCGGGACAGGGCGTCGGCGAGCAGTACTTC.

The V gene is TRBV19, the J gene TRBJ2-7; D is possibly TRBD2 (5 bases). The CDR3 loop spans 15 amino acids. V was pared by 5 bases and J by 0 bases, with 14 bases between. CDR1 is LNHDA and CDR2 is SQIVND in the germline V gene (reference sequence). The CDR3 DNA reads TGTGCCAGTAGTCTCCGAGGTAGCGACTCCTACGAGCAGTACTTC. Translating gives CASSLRGSDSYEQYF.

The chain links TRBV10-3 to TRBJ1-1; 8 positions match TRBD1. This CDR3 spans 14 amino acids. With V trimmed by 5 bases and J by 1 base, 3 bases remained unmatched. Per germline, CDR1 ENHRY and CDR2 SYGVKD. CDR3 bases: TGTGCCATCAGTCAAGGGACAGGGAACACTGAAGCTTTCTTT. This codes for CAISQGTGNTEAFF.

V gene TRBV5-1 combines with J gene TRBJ2-1; D is perhaps TRBD1 (5 bases). This CDR3 comprises 14 residues. Trimming removed 9 bases at V and 1 base at J, with 14 bases between. CDR1 and CDR2 from the germline V gene are SGHRS and YFSETQ. The CDR3, as DNA: TGCGCCACCCGGCTAGGGGTTTCCTACAATGAGCAGTTCTTC. Protein: CATRLGVSYNEQFF. The whole variable domain, remainder taken from reference TRBV5-1 and TRBJ2-1, is KAGVTQTPRYLIKTRGQQVTLSCSPISGHRSVSWYQQTPGQGLQFLFEYFSETQRNKGNFPGRFSGRQFSNSRSEMNVSTLELGDSALYLCATRLGVSYNEQFFGPGTRLTVL.

The rearrangement links TRBV10-3 to TRBJ1-1; 7 bases match TRBD1. Germline lookup yields CDR1 ENHRY and CDR2 SYGVKD. V lost 3 bases to trimming and J lost 0 bases; unmatched junction nucleotides: 7. The CDR3 totals 16 residues. The chain's CDR3 is CAISDMTGSMNTEAFF. CDR3 nucleotides: TGTGCCATCAGTGATATGACAGGGAGTATGAACACTGAAGCTTTCTTT.

This clone was observed a handful of times. CDR3 DNA sequence: TGTGCCAGCAGCTTCGGTTCTAGCTCTGGAAACACCATATATTTT. Encoded protein: CASSFGSSSGNTIYF. The chain links TRBV7-6 to TRBJ1-3; D gene unclear. The CDR3 has 15 amino acids. The germline gives CDR1 SGHVS, CDR2 FNYEAQ. With 3 bases removed from V and 0 bases from J, the gap between germline ends came to 9 bases.